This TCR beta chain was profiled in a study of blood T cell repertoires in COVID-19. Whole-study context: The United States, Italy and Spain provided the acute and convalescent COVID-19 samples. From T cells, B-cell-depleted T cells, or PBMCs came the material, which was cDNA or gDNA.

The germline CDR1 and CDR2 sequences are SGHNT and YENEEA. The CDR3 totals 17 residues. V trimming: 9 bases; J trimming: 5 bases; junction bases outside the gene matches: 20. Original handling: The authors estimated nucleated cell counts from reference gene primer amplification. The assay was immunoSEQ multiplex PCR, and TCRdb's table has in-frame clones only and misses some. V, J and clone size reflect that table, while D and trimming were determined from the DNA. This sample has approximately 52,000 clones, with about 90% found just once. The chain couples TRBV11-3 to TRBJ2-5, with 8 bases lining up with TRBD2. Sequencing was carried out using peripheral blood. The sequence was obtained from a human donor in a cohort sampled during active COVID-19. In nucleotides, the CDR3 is TGTGCCAGAACACCAGCAGCTTTAACTAGCGGCCGGGAGACCCAGTACTTC. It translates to CARTPAALTSGRETQYF.